These T cell receptor beta chains were read from a single sample in a study of cytomegalovirus exposure and HLA in healthy donors. The protocol was immunoSEQ multiplex PCR, while the TCRdb copy is restricted to in-frame clones and leaves out a portion. The sample holds approximately 100,000 clones, around three quarters seen once. Sequencing used PBMCs. These receptors were collected from a human donor in good health. The CDR3 runs from the conserved cysteine through the conserved F or W. The D gene is left open where the match is weak. Where a row states a size, it is once, few, many or the class of an expanded clone; other rows omit it.

V gene	J gene	clone size	D gene	CDR3 protein	CDR3 DNA
TRBV19	TRBJ2-2	NA	TRBD2	CASTLSSSGIVGELFF	TGTGCCAGTACCTTATCGTCTAGCGGGATTGTCGGGGAGCTGTTTTTT
TRBV4-2	TRBJ1-2	NA	TRBD1	CASSQGGDRGSGYTF	TGTGCCAGCAGCCAGGGAGGGGACAGGGGATCTGGCTACACCTTC
TRBV7-9	TRBJ1-2	NA	NA	CASSLESANYGYTF	TGTGCCAGCAGCTTAGAGTCAGCTAACTATGGCTACACCTTC
TRBV6-1	TRBJ2-5	NA	NA	CASSGTVQETQYF	TGTGCCAGCAGTGGGACAGTCCAAGAGACCCAGTACTTC
TRBV10-3	TRBJ1-1	NA	TRBD1	CALRGEVNTEAFF	TGTGCCCTCAGGGGGGAGGTGAACACTGAAGCTTTCTTT
TRBV6-6	TRBJ1-2	once	NA	CASSYQPQGNYGYTF	TGTGCCAGCAGTTACCAGCCTCAGGGGAACTATGGCTACACCTTC
TRBV11-2	TRBJ1-1	NA	NA	CASSLTGANTEAFF	TGTGCCAGCAGCTTGACAGGAGCGAACACTGAAGCTTTCTTT
TRBV4-1	TRBJ1-2	few	NA	CASSQGSGVGYTF	TGCGCCAGCAGCCAGGGGTCGGGAGTAGGCTACACCTTC
TRBV6-5	TRBJ1-1	NA	NA	CASSPDRPREAFF	TGTGCCAGCAGTCCCGACAGGCCCCGGGAAGCTTTCTTT
TRBV19	TRBJ2-7	NA	NA	CASSRDWSSYEQYF	TGTGCCAGTAGCAGAGACTGGAGCTCCTACGAGCAGTACTTC
TRBV27	TRBJ1-3	NA	NA	CASSPTGASGNTIYF	TGTGCCAGCAGCCCGACAGGTGCCTCTGGAAACACCATATATTTT
TRBV7-6	TRBJ1-4	NA	TRBD1	CASSLGQGVYEKLFF	TGTGCCAGCAGCCTAGGACAGGGGGTTTATGAAAAACTGTTTTTT
TRBV9	TRBJ2-1	NA	TRBD2	CASSVSGTSGEQFF	TGTGCCAGCAGCGTATCCGGGACTAGCGGTGAGCAGTTCTTC
TRBV7-2	TRBJ1-5	NA	TRBD1	CASSLVGQGGNSNQPQHF	TGTGCCAGCAGCTTAGTTGGACAGGGAGGGAACAGCAATCAGCCCCAGCATTTT
TRBV5-4	TRBJ2-5	NA	NA	CASSLRAGETQYF	TGTGCCAGCAGCTTGAGGGCGGGAGAGACCCAGTACTTC
TRBV10-1	TRBJ1-2	NA	TRBD1	CASTRTGGLNYGYTF	TGCGCCAGTACCAGGACAGGGGGGCTTAACTATGGCTACACCTTC
TRBV7-3	TRBJ1-1	NA	TRBD1	CASSLSGTGNTEAFF	TGTGCCAGCAGCTTGTCCGGGACAGGGAACACTGAAGCTTTCTTT
TRBV4-2	TRBJ2-3	NA	TRBD2	CASSQDITSEYDTQYF	TGTGCCAGCAGCCAAGATATAACTAGCGAATACGATACGCAGTATTTT
TRBV19	TRBJ1-2	few	NA	CASSPQRDGYGYTF	TGTGCCAGTAGTCCCCAAAGAGACGGGTATGGCTACACCTTC
TRBV5-6	TRBJ1-2	few	TRBD1	CASSLQDRPNTF	TGTGCCAGCAGCTTGCAGGACAGGCCTAACACCTTC
TRBV6-1	TRBJ1-3	few	TRBD1	CASGTGAPSGNTIYF	TGTGCCAGCGGGACAGGGGCTCCCTCTGGAAACACCATATATTTT
TRBV30	TRBJ1-2	NA	TRBD1	CAWSSLQGASGYTF	TGTGCCTGGAGTTCCCTACAGGGGGCATCTGGCTACACCTTC
TRBV5-1	TRBJ2-2	few	NA	CASSLNTETGELFF	TGCGCCAGCAGCCTAAACACGGAGACCGGGGAGCTGTTTTTT
TRBV5-1	TRBJ2-3	NA	NA	CASSLGTASTDTQYF	TGCGCCAGCAGCTTGGGGACAGCTAGCACAGATACGCAGTATTTT
TRBV30	TRBJ1-4	NA	NA	CAGQGGDYTNEKLFF	TGTGCCGGGCAAGGAGGGGACTATACTAATGAAAAACTGTTTTTT
TRBV4-3	TRBJ2-7	NA	NA	CASSHGLAQGDEQYF	TGCGCCAGCAGCCATGGGCTCGCACAGGGCGACGAGCAGTACTTC
TRBV5-4	TRBJ1-2	NA	NA	CASSLEARNYGYTF	TGTGCCAGCAGCTTAGAAGCGAGGAACTATGGCTACACCTTC
TRBV2	TRBJ2-1	NA	TRBD2	CAWTSGGENEQFF	TGTGCCTGGACTAGCGGGGGGGAGAATGAGCAGTTCTTC
TRBV19	TRBJ1-5	few	NA	CASSPLGGARGNQPQHF	TGTGCCAGTAGTCCGTTGGGGGGGGCCCGCGGCAATCAGCCCCAGCATTTT
TRBV7-2	TRBJ2-1	NA	NA	CASSLGQAYNEQFF	TGTGCCAGCAGCTTAGGTCAGGCCTACAATGAGCAGTTCTTC
TRBV29-1	TRBJ1-4	once	NA	CSVEVRDKRKLFF	TGCAGCGTTGAGGTCAGGGATAAGAGAAAACTGTTTTTT
TRBV28	TRBJ2-1	NA	TRBD2	CASSLVITSGREQFF	TGTGCCAGCAGTTTGGTGATAACTAGCGGGAGGGAACAGTTCTTC
TRBV18	TRBJ2-7	few	TRBD1	CASSLGQGSEQYF	TGTGCCAGCTCACTTGGACAGGGGTCCGAGCAGTACTTC
TRBV6-4	TRBJ2-2	NA	TRBD2	CASRTSGGTNTGELFF	TGTGCCAGCAGGACTAGCGGGGGGACGAACACCGGGGAGCTGTTTTTT
TRBV7-8	TRBJ1-5	NA	NA	CASSFATSQGYSNQPQHF	TGTGCCAGCAGCTTCGCCACCTCACAGGGTTATAGCAATCAGCCCCAGCATTTT
TRBV9	TRBJ2-7	few	NA	CASSPADSSYEQYF	TGTGCCAGCAGCCCGGCCGACAGCTCCTACGAGCAGTACTTC
TRBV5-8	TRBJ1-4	NA	NA	CASSPGPGFGNEKLFF	TGTGCCAGCAGCCCTGGGCCAGGGTTCGGTAATGAAAAACTGTTTTTT
TRBV4-1	TRBJ2-1	NA	TRBD2	CASSQEPGLVNEQFF	TGCGCCAGCAGCCAAGAACCGGGACTAGTAAATGAGCAGTTCTTC